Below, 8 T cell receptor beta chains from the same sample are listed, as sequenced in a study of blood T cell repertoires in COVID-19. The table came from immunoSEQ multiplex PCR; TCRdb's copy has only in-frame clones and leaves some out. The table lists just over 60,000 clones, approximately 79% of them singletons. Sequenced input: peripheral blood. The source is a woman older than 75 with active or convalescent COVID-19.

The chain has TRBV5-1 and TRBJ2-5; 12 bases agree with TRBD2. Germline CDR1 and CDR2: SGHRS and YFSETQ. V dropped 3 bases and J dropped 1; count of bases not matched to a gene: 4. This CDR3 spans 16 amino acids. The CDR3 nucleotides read TGCGCCAGCAGCTCGACTAGCGGGGGAACCCAAGAGACCCAGTACTTC. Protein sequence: CASSSTSGGTQETQYF. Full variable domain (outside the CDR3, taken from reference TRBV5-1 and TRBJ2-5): KAGVTQTPRYLIKTRGQQVTLSCSPISGHRSVSWYQQTPGQGLQFLFEYFSETQRNKGNFPGRFSGRQFSNSRSEMNVSTLELGDSALYLCASSSTSGGTQETQYFGPGTRLLVL.

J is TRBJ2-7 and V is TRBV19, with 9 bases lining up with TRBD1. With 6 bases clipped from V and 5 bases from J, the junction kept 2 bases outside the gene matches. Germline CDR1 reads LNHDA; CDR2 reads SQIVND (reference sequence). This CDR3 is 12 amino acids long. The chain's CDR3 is CASRDRGDEQYF. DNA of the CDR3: TGTGCCAGTAGGGACAGGGGAGACGAGCAGTACTTC.

The CDR3 nucleotides read TGTGCCAGCAGAAAACAGGGGGCTAGCAATCAGCCCCAGCATTTT. It yields the protein CASRKQGASNQPQHF. The V gene is TRBV28, the J gene TRBJ1-5; 9 bases align to TRBD1. Trimming cost V 6 bases and J 0 bases; bases outside gene matches: 3. Germline CDR1 MDHEN, CDR2 SYDVKM. CDR3 length: 15 residues. Drawing the rest from reference TRBV28 and TRBJ1-5, the complete variable domain is DVKVTQSSRYLVKRTGEKVFLECVQDMDHENMFWYRQDPGLGLRLIYFSYDVKMKEKGDIPEGYSVSREKKERFSLILESASTNQTSMYLCASRKQGASNQPQHFGDGTRLSIL.

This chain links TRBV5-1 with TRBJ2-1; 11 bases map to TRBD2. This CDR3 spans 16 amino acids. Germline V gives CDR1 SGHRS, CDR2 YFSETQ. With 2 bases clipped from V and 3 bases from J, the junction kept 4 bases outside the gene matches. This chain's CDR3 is CASSFLLAGGYNEQFF. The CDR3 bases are TGCGCCAGCAGCTTCCTGCTAGCGGGGGGCTACAATGAGCAGTTCTTC.

The CDR3 bases are TGTGCCAGTAGTATAGATGACAGGCGGAACACTGAAGCTTTCTTT. Its protein product is CASSIDDRRNTEAFF. This chain joins TRBV19 and TRBJ1-1; TRBD1 might be the D (6 bases). The CDR3 sequence is 15 residues long. V lost 0 bases and J 1 base, leaving 9 bases between the germline ends. Per the germline V gene, CDR1 is LNHDA and CDR2 is SQIVND (reference sequence).

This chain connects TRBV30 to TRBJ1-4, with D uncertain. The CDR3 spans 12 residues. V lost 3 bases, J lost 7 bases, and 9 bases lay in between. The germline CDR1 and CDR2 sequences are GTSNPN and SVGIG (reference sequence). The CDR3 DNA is TGTGCCTGGAGGGGTGCGGGTGAAAAACTGTTTTTT. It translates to CAWRGAGEKLFF.

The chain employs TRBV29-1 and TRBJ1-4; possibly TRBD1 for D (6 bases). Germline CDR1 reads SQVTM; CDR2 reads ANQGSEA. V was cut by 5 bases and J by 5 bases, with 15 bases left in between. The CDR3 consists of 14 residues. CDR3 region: CSVLGDTSNEKLFF. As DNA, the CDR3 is TGCAGCGTTTTAGGGGACACGTCAAATGAAAAACTGTTTTTT.

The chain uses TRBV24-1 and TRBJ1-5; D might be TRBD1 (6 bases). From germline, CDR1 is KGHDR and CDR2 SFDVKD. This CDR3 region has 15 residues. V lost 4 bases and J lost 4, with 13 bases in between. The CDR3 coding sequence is TGTGCCACCAGTGACTCGTACAGGGAAAATCAGCCCCAGCATTTT. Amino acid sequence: CATSDSYRENQPQHF.